The next 18 T cell receptor beta chains were all read from a single sample in a study of technical replicates of blood from a few donors. Only in-frame clones appear in the TCRdb table, and some are missing; sequencing was by immunoSEQ multiplex PCR. The table shows approximately 77,000 clones, with roughly 92% occurring only once. The sequenced sample consisted of T cells isolated from PBMCs. These receptors were collected from a human donor in good health.

The V and J genes are TRBV7-3 and TRBJ2-5; possibly TRBD2 for D (6 bases). The V gene's germline CDR1 is SGHTA and CDR2 FQGTGA. The CDR3 runs 13 residues. V gave up 5 bases and J gave up 4 bases, with 11 bases separating them. CDR3 sequence (DNA): TGTGCCAGCAGCGTCCAGGGAGGAGAGACCCAGTACTTC. Translation gives CASSVQGGETQYF.

The chain is built from TRBV9 and TRBJ2-1, with 9 bases identical to TRBD2. The CDR3 covers 15 residues. V lost 2 bases, J lost 2 bases, and 2 bases stayed unmatched. Germline assignment: CDR1 SGDLS and CDR2 YYNGEE. The CDR3 DNA sequence: TGTGCCAGCAGCGTGTCTAGCGGGGCCTACAATGAGCAGTTCTTC. It encodes CASSVSSGAYNEQFF.

The V gene is TRBV27, the J gene TRBJ2-7, with TRBD1 identical over 7 bases. With V trimmed by 2 bases and J by 5 bases, 6 bases remained unmatched. CDR1 is MNHEY, CDR2 SMNVEV, per germline (reference sequence). The CDR3 spans 14 residues. CDR3 nucleotides: TGTGCCAGCAGTTTAAGACAGGGTTTCCACGAGCAGTACTTC. It encodes CASSLRQGFHEQYF.

The chain links TRBV30 to TRBJ1-5; D is ambiguous. This CDR3 spans 14 amino acids. V was pared by 2 bases and J by 7 bases, with 15 bases between. Germline V gene sequence: CDR1 GTSNPN, CDR2 SVGIG (reference sequence). The CDR3 loop reads CAWSRSAGPQPQHF. In nucleotides, the CDR3 is TGTGCCTGGAGTCGATCGGCGGGTCCCCAGCCCCAGCATTTT.

The chain links TRBV2 to TRBJ1-5; 7 positions match TRBD1. Germline V gives CDR1 SNHLY, CDR2 FYNNEI. Trimming cost V 6 bases and J 4 bases; bases outside gene matches: 12. This CDR3 has 16 amino acids. CDR3 sequence reads: CASRQGLNGVNQPQHF. CDR3 DNA: TGTGCCAGCAGACAGGGGCTAAACGGAGTAAATCAGCCCCAGCATTTT.

The V and J genes are TRBV5-4 and TRBJ1-2; 8 bases line up with TRBD1. Germline CDR1 is SGHNT and CDR2 is YYREEE (reference sequence). This CDR3 has 16 amino acids. The V gene end was trimmed by 4 bases and the J gene end by 5 bases; junction bases not matched to a gene: 13. The CDR3 coding sequence is TGTGCCAGCAGCCTAGGGACAGGCTCAAACCTTTATGGCTACACCTTC. Its translation: CASSLGTGSNLYGYTF.

This clone appeared once. V usage is TRBV7-2 and J usage is TRBJ2-7, with D tentatively TRBD1 (5 bases). CDR1 is SGHTA, CDR2 FQGNSA, per germline. The CDR3 is 14 amino acids. V lost 5 bases to trimming and J lost 0 bases, with 11 bases between them. DNA of the CDR3: TGTGCCAGCAGCCTCCTGGGGCTCTCCTACGAGCAGTACTTC. It specifies CASSLLGLSYEQYF.

The chain is built from TRBV16 and TRBJ1-2; TRBD1 is a possible D gene (5 bases). Trimming took 2 bases from V and 8 from J, leaving 12 bases between them. Germline V CDR1 and CDR2: KGHSY, FQNENV. The CDR3 has 13 residues. The CDR3 loop reads CASSQDLRVGYTF. CDR3 nucleotide sequence: TGTGCCAGCAGCCAAGACCTCAGGGTAGGCTACACCTTC.

The V and J genes are TRBV13 and TRBJ2-4; weak D call: TRBD2 (6 bases). Germline CDR1 is PRHDT and CDR2 is FYEKMQ (reference sequence). V was trimmed by 1 base and J by 6 bases, leaving 10 bases between them. The CDR3 consists of 14 residues. This chain's CDR3 is CASSLVGSGNIQYF. CDR3 DNA: TGTGCCAGCAGCTTAGTGGGTAGCGGAAACATTCAGTACTTC.

The J gene is TRBJ1-2, the V gene TRBV12-5; 12 bases are shared with TRBD1. The germline CDR1 and CDR2 sequences are LGHNT and FRNRAP. The CDR3 runs 15 residues. Trimming took 5 bases from V and 5 from J; bases not matched to a gene: 6. CDR3 residues: CASGPGTGGFYGYTF. CDR3 DNA: TGTGCTAGTGGTCCCGGGACAGGGGGCTTTTATGGCTACACCTTC.

V usage is TRBV9 and J usage is TRBJ2-4, with D tentatively TRBD1 (5 bases). The germline gives CDR1 SGDLS, CDR2 YYNGEE. Trimming stripped 0 bases from V and 0 bases from J, with 7 bases between. This CDR3 is 15 amino acids long. CDR3 loop: CASSVGGAAKNIQYF. The CDR3 DNA reads TGTGCCAGCAGCGTAGGGGGCGCAGCCAAAAACATTCAGTACTTC.

The gene calls are TRBV5-5 and TRBJ1-1, with D uncertain. With 6 bases removed from V and 7 bases from J, the gap between germline ends came to 19 bases. From germline, CDR1 is SGHKS and CDR2 YYEKEE (reference sequence). CDR3 length equals 14 residues. CDR3 nucleotide sequence: TGTGCCAGCACCCAATCTTCGGGGTCTATTGAAGCTTTCTTT. It is translated as CASTQSSGSIEAFF. Based on the CDR3 plus reference TRBV5-5 and TRBJ1-1, the full variable domain is DAGVTQSPTHLIKTRGQQVTLRCSPISGHKSVSWYQQVLGQGPQFIFQYYEKEERGRGNFPDRFSARQFPNYSSELNVNALLLGDSALYLCASTQSSGSIEAFFGQGTRLTVV.

The chain employs TRBV5-4 and TRBJ2-5; a possible D gene is TRBD1 (5 bases). The germline CDR1 and CDR2 sequences are SGHNT and YYREEE (reference sequence). V was clipped by 7 bases and J by 1 base, with 11 bases between them. The CDR3 totals 13 residues. The CDR3: CASQGSFQETQYF. Written as DNA, the CDR3 is TGTGCCAGCCAGGGCAGTTTCCAAGAGACCCAGTACTTC.

The genes are TRBV11-3 and TRBJ2-2; D possibly corresponds to TRBD1 (6 bases). V lost 6 bases to trimming and J lost 3 bases, with 11 bases between them. CDR1 and CDR2 (germline): SGHNT, YENEEA. The CDR3 consists of 14 residues. CDR3 DNA: TGTGCCAGCAGAATCAGGGGCCACACCGGGGAGCTGTTTTTT. It yields the protein CASRIRGHTGELFF.

This clone was found once. The V and J genes are TRBV5-1 and TRBJ2-2; TRBD1 might be the D (5 bases). The CDR3 sequence is 15 residues long. The germline V gene encodes CDR1 SGHRS and CDR2 YFSETQ. The V end was cut by 0 bases, the J end by 4 bases, with 10 bases between. The CDR3 bases are TGCGCCAGCAGCTTGGGAGGACAACTCACCGGGGAGCTGTTTTTT. It translates to CASSLGGQLTGELFF. The full variable domain, its missing parts supplied by reference TRBV5-1 and TRBJ2-2, is KAGVTQTPRYLIKTRGQQVTLSCSPISGHRSVSWYQQTPGQGLQFLFEYFSETQRNKGNFPGRFSGRQFSNSRSEMNVSTLELGDSALYLCASSLGGQLTGELFFGEGSRLTVL.

The CDR3 DNA reads as TGTGCCATCCTTTGGAATGTTAGGGGAATAGATGCTAGCGGCCTCTCCTACGAGCAGTACTTC. Amino acids: CAILWNVRGIDASGLSYEQYF. The chain employs TRBV15 and TRBJ2-7; 7 nucleotides align to TRBD2. The CDR3 has 21 amino acids. CDR1 is LNHNV, CDR2 YYDKDF, per germline (reference sequence). J lost 0 bases, V lost 10 bases, and 30 bases had no gene match. The full variable domain, completed using reference TRBV15 and TRBJ2-7, is DAMVIQNPRYQVTQFGKPVTLSCSQTLNHNVMYWYQQKSSQAPKLLFHYYDKDFNNEADTPDNFQSRRPNTSFCFLDIRSPGLGDTAMYLCAILWNVRGIDASGLSYEQYFGPGTRLTVT.

V and J are TRBV9 and TRBJ2-3, with 8 bases that match TRBD1. Germline values: CDR1 SGDLS, CDR2 YYNGEE. The CDR3 has 15 amino acids. V gave up 2 bases and J gave up 2 bases; unmatched junction bases: 4. CDR3 loop: CASSVRGPNTDTQYF. The DNA of the CDR3 is TGTGCCAGCAGCGTCAGGGGGCCAAACACAGATACGCAGTATTTT.

Written as DNA, the CDR3 is TGTGCCAGCAGCAGTAATGAAAAACTGTTTTTT. Residues: CASSSNEKLFF. The chain joins TRBV2 to TRBJ1-4; no clear D. The germline V and J ends were trimmed by 6 bases and 4 bases, with 3 bases remaining between them. CDR1 is SNHLY, CDR2 FYNNEI, per germline. This CDR3 is 11 amino acids long.